This TCR beta chain was found in a study of CD8 T cells in ankylosing spondylitis. CDR3 size: 14 residues. In germline, CDR1 is SGHRS, CDR2 YFSETQ. The V end was cut by 2 bases, the J end by 4 bases, with 12 bases between. Notes on the study in general: Disease-linked clones reportedly showed significant enrichment in matched ankylosing spondylitis synovial fluid. Made up of about eight highly homologous variants, a TCR beta motif appeared characteristic of ankylosing spondylitis blood.

For TCR beta, libraries came from quantitative 5'-RACE with molecular barcodes. Via MiXCR, TCRdb re-called the 5' RACE reads, giving one row per CDR3 protein. The table lists some 350,000 distinct CDR3 sequences, roughly 15% of them singletons. The table lists this clonotype with a few counts. Its specificity is not known. The rearrangement uses TRBV5-1 and TRBJ1-1; a possible D gene is TRBD1 (5 bases). The sequenced sample consisted of blood, either unsorted or a sorted T cell fraction (not recorded which). The TCR sequence derives from a male donor with ankylosing spondylitis or in good health (not recorded which). The CDR3 DNA reads TGCGCCAGCAGCTTCCTAGGGGTTGGCACTGAAGCTTTCTTT. It is translated as CASSFLGVGTEAFF.